The subject of this entry is one TCR beta chain. As yet, its antigen is unknown. This CDR3 is 17 amino acids long. CDR1 and CDR2 (germline): SGHAT, FQDESV (reference sequence). The V gene end was trimmed by 2 bases and the J gene end by 6 bases; junction bases not matched to a gene: 11. The data are from a study of cytomegalovirus exposure and HLA in healthy donors. Study-wide background: Researchers found that just over 80% of around 400 genotyped donors fell within the Caucasian-associated ancestry cluster.

Amplification used 60 Vbeta primers and 13 Jbeta primers. Libraries were prepared by immunoSEQ multiplex PCR; TCRdb keeps only in-frame clonotypes and omits some of them. The sample carries approximately 170,000 clones, about 69% recorded once. Points from the study as a whole: The only immune exposure information that was available was CMV serostatus. It was fewer than 200 TCR beta chains that were listed as cytomegalovirus-associated. Trimming of TCR beta V- and J-genes showed a link, identified in a later analysis, to a missense DCLRE1C variant.

This rearrangement joins TRBV11-1 to TRBJ2-3; 10 bases fit TRBD1. Sequencing was performed on PBMCs. The TCR comes from a man in his thirties or forties in good health and CMV-seropositive. CDR3 sequence: CASSLWGQGTIWDTQYF. The CDR3 DNA sequence: TGTGCCAGCAGCTTATGGGGACAGGGGACAATCTGGGATACGCAGTATTTT.